The 8 T cell receptor beta chains below all came from one sample that was sequenced in a study of memory CD4+ T cells and cytomegalovirus serostatus. The sort gate was single viable CD3+CD4+CD8-CD45RO+ cells for memory CD4+ T cells. Sequenced by immunoSEQ multiplex PCR; TCRdb stores in-frame clones only, minus some. The profile covers under 75,000 clones, with 80% appearing a single time and roughly 0.48% taken by the ten largest. The specimen was memory CD4+ T cells from blood. The receptors here all came from an adult in good health and CMV-seronegative. Some clones in this sample may be carry-over from other donors' samples.

This clone was counted only a few times. J is TRBJ2-3 and V is TRBV9, with 9 bases matching TRBD2. Germline CDR1 reads SGDLS; CDR2 reads YYNGEE. Germline trimming cut 7 bases from V and 1 base from J; bases unmatched to any gene: 1. The CDR3 consists of 13 residues. This CDR3 is CASQRGGTDTQYF. The CDR3 bases are TGTGCCAGCCAGCGGGGGGGCACAGATACGCAGTATTTT.

The chain has TRBV6-5 and TRBJ2-3; no firm D call. The CDR3 covers 13 residues. In germline, CDR1 is MNHEY, CDR2 SVGAGI. Trimming took 11 bases from V and 2 from J, leaving 14 bases between them. In DNA, the CDR3 is TGTGCCGGTAGGTTTCGGGTCACAGATACGCAGTATTTT. It yields the protein CAGRFRVTDTQYF.

The V gene is TRBV19, the J gene TRBJ1-5; 9 bases line up with TRBD1. The length of the CDR3 is 16 residues. The germline CDR1 and CDR2 sequences are LNHDA and SQIVND (reference sequence). V shed 11 bases, J shed 1 base, and the junction held 12 bases outside the gene matches. CDR3 loop: CAGSRTGDLSNQPQHF. CDR3 coding DNA: TGTGCCGGCTCGAGGACAGGGGACCTCAGCAATCAGCCCCAGCATTTT.

The chain recombines TRBV4-3 with TRBJ2-7; no definite D call. The CDR3 loop spans 13 amino acids. The V end lost 2 bases, the J end lost 3 bases, and 8 bases lay between the germline ends. CDR1 and CDR2 (germline): LGHNA, YSLEER. CDR3 sequence (DNA): TGCGCCAGCAGCCAACAGCCTCTCTACGAGCAGTACTTC. The encoded protein is CASSQQPLYEQYF.

The chain employs TRBV11-3 and TRBJ2-7; D not certain. Germline CDR1 reads SGHNT; CDR2 reads YENEEA. Trimming took off 5 bases at V and 6 bases at J, with 14 bases between the two ends. The CDR3 runs 13 residues. The CDR3 sequence is CASSHDWRSEQYF. As DNA, the CDR3 is TGTGCCAGCAGCCACGACTGGAGAAGCGAGCAGTACTTC.

This clone was observed a few times. The genes are TRBV28 and TRBJ2-3, with D perhaps TRBD2 (6 bases). With 6 bases removed from V and 9 bases from J, the gap between germline ends came to 22 bases. This CDR3 has 15 residues. Germline V CDR1 and CDR2: MDHEN, SYDVKM. CDR3: CASRDEGTGVGTQYF. In DNA form, the CDR3 reads TGTGCCAGCAGGGACGAAGGGACTGGCGTAGGGACGCAGTATTTT.

The rearrangement uses TRBV5-4 and TRBJ2-1; D may be TRBD1 (6 bases). The length of the CDR3 is 13 residues. V was clipped by 5 bases and J by 5 bases, with 11 bases between them. Per the germline V gene, CDR1 is SGHNT and CDR2 is YYREEE (reference sequence). The CDR3 reads CASRGTGNNEQFF. In nucleotides, the CDR3 is TGTGCCAGCAGGGGCACAGGGAACAATGAGCAGTTCTTC.

The sample holds one count of this clone. The chain recombines TRBV30 with TRBJ1-5; unclear D gene. The V gene lost 2 bases and the J gene lost 2 bases, with 10 bases spanning the gap. Germline-derived CDR1 and CDR2 are GTSNPN and SVGIG (reference sequence). The CDR3 has 14 residues. The CDR3 nucleotides read TGTGCCTGGAGTAGAGGCGGGGGCAATCAGCCCCAGCATTTT. It is translated as CAWSRGGGNQPQHF.